This passage covers 21 T cell receptor beta chains from one sample sequenced in a study of shared clonotypes between healthy human individuals. TCRdb's copy holds only in-frame clones and misses some; the assay was immunoSEQ multiplex PCR. This table has 190,000 or so clones, around 63% appearing once. Sequencing used memory CD4+ T cells sorted from blood. As for subset: CD45RA-negative fraction. The source is a man aged 30 to 39 in good health.

This clone was recorded once. V gene TRBV28 combines with J gene TRBJ2-3, with a weak D call TRBD2 (5 bases). This CDR3 spans 15 amino acids. Germline-derived CDR1 and CDR2 are MDHEN and SYDVKM. The V and J ends lost 3 bases and 4 bases respectively, with 14 bases between them. The CDR3 sequence: CASSFLASQPDTQYF. The CDR3 bases are TGTGCCAGCAGTTTTTTGGCTAGCCAGCCAGATACGCAGTATTTT.

The chain couples TRBV5-1 to TRBJ2-3, with TRBD2 matching 8 bases. Germline CDR1 reads SGHRS; CDR2 reads YFSETQ. The CDR3 runs to 14 residues. V lost 5 bases, J lost 4 bases, and 6 bases stayed unmatched. The CDR3 sequence is CASRRGAEADTQYF. The CDR3 DNA reads as TGCGCCAGCAGGCGGGGGGCCGAGGCAGATACGCAGTATTTT.

Many counts were recorded for this clone. The chain is built from TRBV20-1 and TRBJ1-1; D call uncertain. This CDR3 is 11 amino acids long. Germline lookup yields CDR1 DFQATT and CDR2 SNEGSKA (reference sequence). V lost 3 bases, J lost 10 bases, and 12 bases lay in between. The CDR3 reads CSASPTTRAFF. Written as DNA, the CDR3 is TGCAGTGCTAGCCCGACAACCAGAGCTTTCTTT.

This clone was counted a few times. The chain uses TRBV14 and TRBJ2-1; D is ambiguous. The CDR3 runs 12 residues. V lost 1 base to trimming and J lost 13 bases, with 11 bases between them. Germline CDR1 and CDR2: SGHDN and FVKESK. The CDR3 DNA is TGTGCCAGCAGCCAAGGCTACCAAACCCAGTTCTTC. Its translation: CASSQGYQTQFF. Full variable domain (missing parts from reference TRBV14 and TRBJ2-1): EAGVTQFPSHSVIEKGQTVTLRCDPISGHDNLYWYRRVMGKEIKFLLHFVKESKQDESGMPNNRFLAERTGGTYSTLKVQPAELEDSGVYFCASSQGYQTQFFGPGTRLTVL.

The genes are TRBV27 and TRBJ2-3; 7 positions match TRBD2. V lost 2 bases and J lost 3; bases outside the gene matches: 5. The CDR3 is 15 amino acids. The germline gives CDR1 MNHEY, CDR2 SMNVEV (reference sequence). CDR3 sequence reads: CASSLRSGRTDTQYF. The CDR3 DNA is TGTGCCAGCAGTTTACGTTCCGGGAGGACAGATACGCAGTATTTT.

The chain carries TRBV7-8 and TRBJ2-5; no reliable D call. CDR1 and CDR2 (germline): SGHVS, FQNEAQ. The CDR3 length is 11 residues. Trimming shortened V by 4 bases and J by 2 bases, and 2 bases separated the two germline ends. The CDR3 DNA reads as TGTGCCAGCAGCTCGCAAGAGACCCAGTACTTC. Encoded protein: CASSSQETQYF.

J is TRBJ2-1 and V is TRBV18, with 7 bases lining up with TRBD2. V was clipped by 5 bases and J by 0 bases; unmatched bases: 7. CDR1 and CDR2 (germline): KGHSH, LQKENI. This CDR3 comprises 16 residues. The CDR3 DNA is TGTGCCAGCTCAAAGAACCGCGGGAGCTCCTACAATGAGCAGTTCTTC. It yields the protein CASSKNRGSSYNEQFF.

A single count supports this clone. V gene TRBV6-1 combines with J gene TRBJ2-1; 10 positions match TRBD1. CDR1 is MNHNS and CDR2 is SASEGT in the germline V gene. The ends lost 8 bases at V and 8 bases at J; junction bases unmatched: 9. The CDR3 totals 14 residues. The CDR3 region is CASHRPDRGHEQFF. The CDR3 region has the DNA TGTGCCAGCCACCGTCCTGACAGGGGGCATGAGCAGTTCTTC.

The genes are TRBV5-1 and TRBJ2-1; D gene uncertain. Trimming cost V 0 bases and J 3 bases, with 7 bases left between them. Germline assignment: CDR1 SGHRS and CDR2 YFSETQ. The length of the CDR3 is 14 residues. DNA of the CDR3: TGCGCCAGCAGCTTGGCGACCAACTACAATGAGCAGTTCTTC. Translation: CASSLATNYNEQFF.

The rearrangement links TRBV5-6 to TRBJ2-3, with 11 bases that match TRBD1. With V trimmed by 4 bases and J by 2 bases, 6 bases remained unmatched. The CDR3 extends over 16 amino acids. From germline, CDR1 is SGHDT and CDR2 YYEEEE. The chain's CDR3 is CASSPGDRGDTDTQYF. The CDR3 DNA sequence: TGTGCCAGCAGCCCAGGGGACAGGGGGGACACAGATACGCAGTATTTT.

This clone was counted only a few times. The chain carries TRBV18 and TRBJ2-5, with 8 bases that match TRBD2. This CDR3 has 16 residues. The J segment lost 1 base and the V segment lost 0 bases, leaving 4 bases of the junction unmatched. Germline lookup yields CDR1 KGHSH and CDR2 LQKENI. CDR3 sequence: CASSPPASGFQETQYF. The CDR3 DNA sequence: TGTGCCAGCTCACCACCGGCTAGCGGGTTCCAAGAGACCCAGTACTTC.

The chain employs TRBV30 and TRBJ1-1; 7 bases are shared with TRBD1. The V segment lost 2 bases and the J segment 2 bases; nucleotides outside the gene matches: 5. The CDR3 is 14 amino acids. CDR1 and CDR2 (germline): GTSNPN, SVGIG (reference sequence). CDR3 bases: TGTGCCTGGAGTCCAGGGGGATTAAACACTGAAGCTTTCTTT. Protein product: CAWSPGGLNTEAFF. Full variable domain (remainder filled in from reference TRBV30 and TRBJ1-1): SQTIHQWPATLVQPVGSPLSLECTVEGTSNPNLYWYRQAAGRGLQLLFYSVGIGQISSEVPQNLSASRPQDRQFILSSKKLLLSDSGFYLCAWSPGGLNTEAFFGQGTRLTVV.

V and J are TRBV19 and TRBJ1-5; D uncertain. The ends were cut back, 0 bases at V and 6 bases at J, with 12 bases in the middle. Germline V gene data show CDR1 as LNHDA and CDR2 as SQIVND (reference sequence). CDR3 size: 15 residues. CDR3 nucleotides: TGTGCCAGTAGTATAGATGGTACGGGGTTTCAGCCCCAGCATTTT. Its protein product is CASSIDGTGFQPQHF.

This sequence joins TRBV5-1 and TRBJ2-2; 8 nucleotides align to TRBD2. The length of the CDR3 is 16 residues. Germline V gene lookup returns CDR1 SGHRS and CDR2 YFSETQ. J gave up 1 base and V 1 base, and 3 bases lay outside the gene matches. CDR3 protein: CASSLLLAGNTGELFF. In nucleotides, the CDR3 is TGCGCCAGCAGCTTGTTGCTAGCGGGGAACACCGGGGAGCTGTTTTTT. Complete variable domain (other parts from reference TRBV5-1 and TRBJ2-2): KAGVTQTPRYLIKTRGQQVTLSCSPISGHRSVSWYQQTPGQGLQFLFEYFSETQRNKGNFPGRFSGRQFSNSRSEMNVSTLELGDSALYLCASSLLLAGNTGELFFGEGSRLTVL.

Only a few counts were recorded for this clone. The chain is built from TRBV28 and TRBJ1-2; a possible D gene is TRBD1 (6 bases). The CDR3 totals 12 residues. CDR1 is MDHEN and CDR2 is SYDVKM in the germline V gene. V dropped 6 bases and J dropped 8 bases, with 13 bases sitting between them. CDR3 amino acids: CASRDGQWGYTF. In DNA form, the CDR3 reads TGTGCCAGCAGGGATGGACAGTGGGGCTACACCTTC.

The chain couples TRBV20-1 to TRBJ2-3; no clear D. This CDR3 spans 11 amino acids. Trimming took off 3 bases at V and 2 bases at J, with 3 bases between the two ends. In germline, CDR1 is DFQATT, CDR2 SNEGSKA (reference sequence). The CDR3 here is CSARTTDTQYF. The CDR3 coding sequence is TGCAGTGCTAGGACCACAGATACGCAGTATTTT.

The V and J genes are TRBV4-3 and TRBJ2-7, with 7 bases that match TRBD2. Trimming cost V 2 bases and J 4 bases; bases outside gene matches: 11. The CDR3 has 16 residues. CDR1 LGHNA and CDR2 YSLEER come from the germline V gene. Here the CDR3 reads CASSQNPGGGPYEQYF. CDR3 DNA: TGCGCCAGCAGCCAAAATCCCGGGGGAGGGCCTTACGAGCAGTACTTC.

This clone was counted a single time. The chain has TRBV5-1 and TRBJ2-2; D may be TRBD1 or TRBD2 (5 bases each). The germline CDR1 and CDR2 sequences are SGHRS and YFSETQ. V shed 2 bases and J shed 3 bases, with 11 bases lying between them. The CDR3 is 15 amino acids. The CDR3 DNA sequence: TGCGCCAGCAGCTTTGGGGACGTGGACACCGGGGAGCTGTTTTTT. Its translation: CASSFGDVDTGELFF.

J is TRBJ1-4 and V is TRBV25-1, with a tentative D call TRBD1 (5 bases). Germline CDR1 MGHDK, CDR2 SYGVNS. Trimming cost V 8 bases and J 1 base, with 11 bases left between them. The CDR3 is 14 amino acids. The CDR3: CASSRQGTNEKLFF. Written as DNA, the CDR3 is TGTGCCAGCTCCCGCCAGGGAACTAATGAAAAACTGTTTTTT. The variable domain in full, completed from reference TRBV25-1 and TRBJ1-4, reads EADIYQTPRYLVIGTGKKITLECSQTMGHDKMYWYQQDPGMELHLIHYSYGVNSTEKGDLSSESTVSRIRTEHFPLTLESARPSHTSQYLCASSRQGTNEKLFFGSGTQLSVL.

This sequence joins TRBV6-1 and TRBJ2-1; 12 bases agree with TRBD2. Trimming at V came to 4 bases and at J to 5 bases, leaving 12 bases not matched to a gene. Germline V gene data show CDR1 as MNHNS and CDR2 as SASEGT. This CDR3 has 18 residues. CDR3 amino acids: CASSVPPGGLAGHNEQFF. The CDR3 DNA reads TGTGCCAGCAGTGTACCCCCCGGGGGACTAGCGGGTCACAATGAGCAGTTCTTC.

A few counts support this clone. The CDR3 loop reads CASSLVSDSGYTF. For the CDR3, the DNA is TGTGCCAGCAGCTTGGTGTCGGACTCGGGCTACACCTTC. This sequence joins TRBV5-8 and TRBJ1-2; no reliable D call. The CDR3 has 13 amino acids. Germline assignment: CDR1 SGHTS and CDR2 YDEGEE. V lost 0 bases, J lost 8 bases, and 11 bases lay in between.